This entry concerns a single TCR beta chain. This sample also contains other DNA sequences that code for the same CDR3. TCRdb keeps only in-frame clones here, not all; method: immunoSEQ multiplex PCR. Here the sample spans approximately 75,000 clones, roughly 80% being singletons. The source of the sample is a study of blood T cell repertoires in COVID-19. CDR1 and CDR2 (germline): KGHSH, LQKENI. V was trimmed by 0 bases and J by 1 base, leaving 7 bases between them. This CDR3 has 14 residues. Material for sequencing was peripheral blood. This chain uses TRBV18 with TRBJ2-7; possibly TRBD2 for D (5 bases). This receptor was obtained from a woman at least 80 years old with acute or convalescent COVID-19. The CDR3 nucleotides are TGTGCCAGCTCACCACCTCGGGATTCCTACGAGCAGTACTTC. Encoded protein: CASSPPRDSYEQYF.